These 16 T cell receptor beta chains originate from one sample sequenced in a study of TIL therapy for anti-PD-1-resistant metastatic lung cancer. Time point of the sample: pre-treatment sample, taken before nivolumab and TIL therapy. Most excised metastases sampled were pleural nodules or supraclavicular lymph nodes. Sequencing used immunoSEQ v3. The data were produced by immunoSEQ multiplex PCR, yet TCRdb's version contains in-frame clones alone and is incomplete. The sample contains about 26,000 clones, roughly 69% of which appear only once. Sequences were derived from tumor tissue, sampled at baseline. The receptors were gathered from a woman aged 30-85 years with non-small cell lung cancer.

The CDR3, as DNA: TGCGCCAGCAGGCTTACCCTGCTTACCCCTGGGACAGGGGAATACTACGAGCAGTACTTC. It yields the protein CASRLTLLTPGTGEYYEQYF. The J gene is TRBJ2-7, the V gene TRBV5-1; 10 bases agree with TRBD1. The CDR3 length is 20 residues. From germline, CDR1 is SGHRS and CDR2 YFSETQ. V was pared by 5 bases and J by 3 bases, with 23 bases of the junction left unmatched.

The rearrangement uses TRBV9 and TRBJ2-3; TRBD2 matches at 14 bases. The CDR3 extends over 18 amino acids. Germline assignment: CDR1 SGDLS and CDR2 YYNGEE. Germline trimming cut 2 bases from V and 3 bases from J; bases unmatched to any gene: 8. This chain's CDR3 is CASSVAGTSGRYTDTQYF. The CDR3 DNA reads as TGTGCCAGCAGCGTCGCCGGGACTAGCGGGAGATATACAGATACGCAGTATTTT. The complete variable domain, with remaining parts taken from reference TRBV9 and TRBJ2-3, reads DSGVTQTPKHLITATGQRVTLRCSPRSGDLSVYWYQQSLDQGLQFLIQYYNGEERAKGNILERFSAQQFPDLHSELNLSSLELGDSALYFCASSVAGTSGRYTDTQYFGPGTRLTVL.

CDR3: CASSLASSGTSYEQYF. In DNA form, the CDR3 reads TGCGCCAGCAGCTTGGCCTCTAGCGGGACCTCCTACGAGCAGTACTTC. J is TRBJ2-7 and V is TRBV5-1; 9 nucleotides match TRBD2. The V gene end was trimmed by 0 bases and the J gene end by 0 bases; junction bases not matched to a gene: 4. This CDR3 region has 16 residues. Germline CDR1 SGHRS, CDR2 YFSETQ.

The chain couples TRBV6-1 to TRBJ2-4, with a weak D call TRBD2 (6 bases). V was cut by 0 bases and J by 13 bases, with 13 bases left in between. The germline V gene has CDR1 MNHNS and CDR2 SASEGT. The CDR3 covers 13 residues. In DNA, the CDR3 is TGTGCCAGCAGTGAAGCGATCGGGAGACGACAGTACTTC. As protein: CASSEAIGRRQYF.

The CDR3 loop reads CASSLGRESYGYTF. In nucleotides, the CDR3 is TGTGCCAGCAGCCTCGGGAGGGAATCCTATGGCTACACCTTC. The chain links TRBV6-5 to TRBJ1-2, with no clear D. The germline CDR1 and CDR2 sequences are MNHEY and SVGAGI. The V end lost 6 bases, the J end lost 4 bases, and 15 bases lay between the germline ends. The CDR3 extends over 14 amino acids.

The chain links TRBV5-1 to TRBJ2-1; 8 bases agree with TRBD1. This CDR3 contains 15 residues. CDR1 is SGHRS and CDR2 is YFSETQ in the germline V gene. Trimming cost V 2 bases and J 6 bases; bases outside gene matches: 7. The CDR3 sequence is CASSFEDRESNEQFF. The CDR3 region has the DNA TGCGCCAGCAGCTTCGAGGACAGGGAATCCAATGAGCAGTTCTTC.

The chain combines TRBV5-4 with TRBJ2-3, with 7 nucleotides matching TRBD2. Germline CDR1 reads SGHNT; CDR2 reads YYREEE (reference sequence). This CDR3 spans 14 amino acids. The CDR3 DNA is TGTGCAAGCGGTTCGGGAGGATACACAGATACGCAGTATTTT. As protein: CASGSGGYTDTQYF.

CDR3 loop: CASKGQGDTGELFF. Written as DNA, the CDR3 is TGTGCCAGCAAGGGACAGGGAGACACCGGGGAGCTGTTTTTT. The chain uses TRBV2 and TRBJ2-2, with 9 bases lining up with TRBD1. This CDR3 comprises 14 residues. From germline, CDR1 is SNHLY and CDR2 FYNNEI. The V segment lost 7 bases and the J segment 3 bases; nucleotides outside the gene matches: 3.

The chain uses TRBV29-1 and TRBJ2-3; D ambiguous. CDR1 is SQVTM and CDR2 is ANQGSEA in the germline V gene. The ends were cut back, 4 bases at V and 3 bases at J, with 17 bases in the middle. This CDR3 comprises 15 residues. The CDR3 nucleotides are TGCAGCGTTGTTCCCAGAGCCACGAGGACAGATACGCAGTATTTT. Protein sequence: CSVVPRATRTDTQYF.

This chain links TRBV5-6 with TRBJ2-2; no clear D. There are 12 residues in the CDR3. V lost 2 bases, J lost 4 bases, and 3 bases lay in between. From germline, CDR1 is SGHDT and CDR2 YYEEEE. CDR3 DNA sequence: TGTGCCAGCAGCTTTTTCACCGGGGAGCTGTTTTTT. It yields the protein CASSFFTGELFF. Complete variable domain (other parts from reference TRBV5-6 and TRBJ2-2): DAGVTQSPTHLIKTRGQQVTLRCSPKSGHDTVSWYQQALGQGPQFIFQYYEEEERQRGNFPDRFSGHQFPNYSSELNVNALLLGDSALYLCASSFFTGELFFGEGSRLTVL.

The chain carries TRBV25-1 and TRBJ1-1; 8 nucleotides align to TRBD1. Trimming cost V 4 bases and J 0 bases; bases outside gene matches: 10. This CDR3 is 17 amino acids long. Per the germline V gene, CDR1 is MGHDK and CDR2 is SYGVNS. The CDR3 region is CASSVSDRGGMNTEAFF. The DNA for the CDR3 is TGTGCCAGCAGTGTCTCCGACAGGGGTGGGATGAACACTGAAGCTTTCTTT.

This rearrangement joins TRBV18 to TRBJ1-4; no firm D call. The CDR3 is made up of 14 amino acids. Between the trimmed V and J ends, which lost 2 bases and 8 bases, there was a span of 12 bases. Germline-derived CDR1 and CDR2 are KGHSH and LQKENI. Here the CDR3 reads CASSPSIRGEKLFF. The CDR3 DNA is TGTGCCAGCTCACCATCTATTCGCGGGGAAAAACTGTTTTTT.

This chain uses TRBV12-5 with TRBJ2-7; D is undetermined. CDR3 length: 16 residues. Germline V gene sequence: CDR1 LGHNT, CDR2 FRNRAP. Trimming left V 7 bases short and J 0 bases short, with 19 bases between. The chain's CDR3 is CASAPRSDLSSYEQYF. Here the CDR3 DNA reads TGTGCTAGTGCCCCGAGGTCAGACCTAAGCTCCTACGAGCAGTACTTC.

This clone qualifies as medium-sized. CDR3 loop: CASSPSTGIGGYTF. The CDR3 DNA reads TGCGCCAGCAGTCCCTCGACAGGGATCGGGGGCTACACCTTC. The J gene is TRBJ1-2, the V gene TRBV10-1; 7 nucleotides line up with TRBD1. Germline V gene lookup returns CDR1 WNHNN and CDR2 SYGVQD (reference sequence). The CDR3 is 14 residues long. V was pared by 5 bases and J by 8 bases, with 11 bases of the junction left unmatched.

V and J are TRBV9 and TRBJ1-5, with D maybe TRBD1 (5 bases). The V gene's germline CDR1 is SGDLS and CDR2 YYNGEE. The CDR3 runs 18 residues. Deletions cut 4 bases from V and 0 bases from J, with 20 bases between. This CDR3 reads CASSCLAGTFYSNQPQHF. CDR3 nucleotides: TGTGCCAGCAGCTGCCTCGCCGGGACCTTTTATAGCAATCAGCCCCAGCATTTT. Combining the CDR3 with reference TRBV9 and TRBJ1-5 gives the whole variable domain DSGVTQTPKHLITATGQRVTLRCSPRSGDLSVYWYQQSLDQGLQFLIQYYNGEERAKGNILERFSAQQFPDLHSELNLSSLELGDSALYFCASSCLAGTFYSNQPQHFGDGTRLSIL.

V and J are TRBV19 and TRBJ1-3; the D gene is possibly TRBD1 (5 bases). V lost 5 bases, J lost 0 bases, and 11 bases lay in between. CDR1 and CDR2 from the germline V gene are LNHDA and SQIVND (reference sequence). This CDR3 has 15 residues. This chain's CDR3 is CASSVDTRSGNTIYF. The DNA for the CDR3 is TGTGCCAGTAGTGTGGACACTCGCTCTGGAAACACCATATATTTT.